This passage covers 20 T cell receptor beta chains from one sample sequenced in a study of response to subunit inactivated influenza vaccine. TCRdb reprocessed the RT-PCR reads via MiXCR and lists one record per CDR3 protein. In the table there are around 570,000 distinct CDR3 sequences, approximately 7.7% of which are singletons. The source material was PBMCs from blood, sampled about 23 months after vaccination. The receptors originated from a man in his fifties or sixties who received an inactivated influenza vaccine.

This rearrangement joins TRBV6-2 or TRBV6-3 to TRBJ2-7; D is unclear. The CDR3 is 12 amino acids. V lost 11 bases and J lost 1, with 12 bases in between. Germline CDR1 reads MNHEY; CDR2 reads SVGEGT. The CDR3 reads CAHASTSYEQYF. The CDR3 bases are TGTGCCCATGCGAGTACTTCCTACGAGCAGTACTTC.

This clonotype was found a few times. The chain couples TRBV6-1 to TRBJ2-5; TRBD1 aligns across 7 bases. CDR3 size: 13 residues. After removal of 9 bases from V and 7 bases from J, the junction contained 11 bases not matched to a gene. CDR1 is MNHNS and CDR2 is SASEGT in the germline V gene. The CDR3, as DNA: TGTGCCAGTGACAGGGTCGGTTATCGGACCCAGTACTTC. As protein: CASDRVGYRTQYF.

This sequence joins TRBV20-1 and TRBJ2-7; D perhaps matches TRBD2 (6 bases). V lost 3 bases, J lost 5 bases, and 17 bases lay in between. The CDR3 consists of 14 residues. CDR1 is DFQATT and CDR2 is SNEGSKA in the germline V gene (reference sequence). The chain's CDR3 is CSASRGSNTNEQYF. The CDR3 DNA follows: TGCAGTGCTAGTCGGGGGTCTAATACAAACGAGCAGTACTTC.

Ten or more counts support this clonotype. This chain joins TRBV4-3 and TRBJ2-2; 7 bases fit TRBD2. Germline CDR1 is LGHNA and CDR2 is YSLEER. The CDR3 covers 14 residues. V lost 1 base, J lost 5 bases, and 1 base stayed unmatched. Here the CDR3 reads CASSQVGGTGELFF. The CDR3 DNA reads TGCGCCAGCAGCCAAGTGGGAGGGACCGGGGAGCTGTTTTTT.

The chain links TRBV12-3 or TRBV12-4 to TRBJ1-1; a possible D gene is TRBD1 (5 bases). V was trimmed by 5 bases and J by 5 bases, leaving 15 bases between them. The CDR3 runs to 14 residues. The CDR3 sequence is CASSVGGGSTEAFF. The CDR3 nucleotides read TGTGCCAGCAGTGTTGGGGGGGGTAGTACTGAAGCTTTCTTT.

This clonotype was recorded a few times. The chain is built from TRBV27 and TRBJ2-7; 10 positions match TRBD2. Germline CDR1 is MNHEY and CDR2 is SMNVEV (reference sequence). V lost 2 bases to trimming and J lost 3 bases; unmatched junction nucleotides: 7. The CDR3 loop spans 16 amino acids. The CDR3 DNA sequence: TGTGCCAGCAGTTTAGTTACTAGCGGGATCGTCTACGAGCAGTACTTC. As protein: CASSLVTSGIVYEQYF.

This rearrangement joins TRBV18 to TRBJ2-7; 7 bases line up with TRBD2. Germline assignment: CDR1 KGHSH and CDR2 LQKENI. With V trimmed by 1 base and J by 0 bases, 6 bases remained unmatched. The CDR3 has 16 amino acids. Here the CDR3 reads CASSPQSGMLSYEQYF. For the CDR3, the DNA is TGTGCCAGCTCACCACAAAGCGGGATGCTCTCCTACGAGCAGTACTTC.

This clonotype has only a few counts. The V gene is TRBV6-5, the J gene TRBJ1-1, with no clear D. The V and J ends lost 2 bases and 11 bases respectively, with 6 bases between them. CDR3 length equals 10 residues. Germline CDR1 and CDR2: MNHEY and SVGAGI. DNA of the CDR3: TGTGCCAGCAGTTACCCGCCGGCTTTCTTT. Protein: CASSYPPAFF.

The V and J genes are TRBV24-1 and TRBJ2-2; TRBD2 matches 9 bases. The CDR3 spans 17 residues. The V gene's germline CDR1 is KGHDR and CDR2 SFDVKD. V lost 3 bases, J lost 0 bases, and 4 bases stayed unmatched. For the CDR3, the DNA is TGTGCCACCAGTGATCCACGACTAGCGGCGAACACCGGGGAGCTGTTTTTT. Protein sequence: CATSDPRLAANTGELFF.

This clonotype was found a few times. V gene TRBV4-2 combines with J gene TRBJ2-7; 9 nucleotides line up with TRBD1. Trimming took 5 bases from V and 6 from J; bases not matched to a gene: 11. The CDR3 totals 15 residues. In germline, CDR1 is LGHNA, CDR2 YNFKEQ. The CDR3 sequence: CASSVAVDRGAEQYF. CDR3 sequence (DNA): TGTGCCAGCAGCGTCGCAGTGGACAGGGGAGCCGAGCAGTACTTC.

V gene TRBV5-6 combines with J gene TRBJ2-5, with 7 positions matching TRBD2. Germline CDR1 SGHDT, CDR2 YYEEEE. The trim removed 2 bases at V and 6 bases at J, leaving 7 bases unmatched. The CDR3 runs 14 residues. CDR3 nucleotide sequence: TGTGCCAGCAGCTTACGCGGGGGTTCGAAGACCCAGTACTTC. Residues: CASSLRGGSKTQYF.

In its sample, this clonotype was seen a few times. This chain connects TRBV6-2 or TRBV6-3 to TRBJ2-7; a possible D gene is TRBD1 (6 bases). Trimming stripped 8 bases from V and 2 bases from J, with 10 bases between. This CDR3 has 12 amino acids. CDR1 and CDR2 (germline): MNHEY, SVGEGT. CDR3 region: CASEGQTYEQYF. The DNA of the CDR3 is TGTGCCAGCGAAGGACAGACCTACGAGCAGTACTTC.

This clonotype was found a few times. The chain carries TRBV12-3 or TRBV12-4 and TRBJ2-1; TRBD2 matches at 13 bases. CDR3 length: 20 amino acids. V shed 2 bases and J 0 bases; nucleotides not matched to a gene: 10. The CDR3 loop is CASSLLGRLAGGTSYNEQFF. The CDR3 coding sequence is TGTGCCAGCAGTTTATTGGGGAGACTAGCGGGAGGTACCTCCTACAATGAGCAGTTCTTC.

The sample holds a few counts of this clonotype. CDR3 sequence: CASSYSGGSEQFF. CDR3 DNA: TGCGCCAGCAGCTACAGTGGAGGCAGTGAGCAGTTCTTC. The chain joins TRBV4-3 to TRBJ2-1; D may be TRBD2 (5 bases). CDR1 and CDR2 (germline): LGHNA, YSLEER. The V and J ends lost 5 bases and 9 bases respectively, with 14 bases between them. The CDR3 has 13 amino acids.

This sequence joins TRBV7-9 and TRBJ2-7, with 13 nucleotides matching TRBD2. The germline gives CDR1 SEHNR, CDR2 FQNEAQ (reference sequence). The CDR3 contains 14 residues. Trimming removed 5 bases from V and 5 bases from J; junction bases left unmatched: 3. The chain's CDR3 is CASSRTSGSDEQYF. The CDR3, as DNA: TGTGCCAGCAGCCGGACTAGCGGGAGTGACGAGCAGTACTTC.

This clonotype was observed a handful of times. V usage is TRBV15 and J usage is TRBJ2-7; D not resolved. Trimming took 4 bases from V and 2 from J, leaving 12 bases between them. This CDR3 is 14 amino acids long. Germline-derived CDR1 and CDR2 are LNHNV and YYDKDF (reference sequence). Written as DNA, the CDR3 is TGTGCCACCAGCAAAGAAGGCCGGGCCTACGAGCAGTACTTC. Translation gives CATSKEGRAYEQYF.

This clonotype was picked up a small number of times. The V call is TRBV12-3 or TRBV12-4, the J call TRBJ2-2; D remains unclear. V gave up 5 bases and J gave up 6 bases, with 10 bases separating them. The CDR3 covers 13 residues. The CDR3 loop reads CASSPSPPGELFF. The CDR3, as DNA: TGTGCCAGCAGTCCGTCTCCGCCCGGGGAGCTGTTTTTT.

This clonotype was seen repeatedly, ten times or more. J is TRBJ2-1 and V is TRBV7-2; the match to TRBD2 covers 8 bases. Germline V gene data show CDR1 as SGHTA and CDR2 as FQGNSA. V was pared by 2 bases and J by 3 bases, with 3 bases of the junction left unmatched. This CDR3 is built from 15 residues. The CDR3 is CASSLSSGSYNEQFF. The CDR3 nucleotides are TGTGCCAGCAGCTTATCCAGCGGGAGCTACAATGAGCAGTTCTTC. Supplemented by reference TRBV7-2 and TRBJ2-1, the full variable domain reads GAGVSQSPSNKVTEKGKDVELRCDPISGHTALYWYRQSLGQGLEFLIYFQGNSAPDKSGLPSDRFSAERTGGSVSTLTIQRTQQEDSAVYLCASSLSSGSYNEQFFGPGTRLTVL.

This chain uses TRBV4-3 with TRBJ2-3, with 10 bases lining up with TRBD2. This CDR3 spans 17 amino acids. The V gene's germline CDR1 is LGHNA and CDR2 YSLEER. V was clipped by 0 bases and J by 4 bases; unmatched bases: 7. The CDR3 sequence: CASSQDPAGGSADTQYF. CDR3 DNA: TGCGCCAGCAGCCAAGATCCAGCGGGAGGGAGCGCAGATACGCAGTATTTT.

V and J are TRBV25-1 and TRBJ1-1; a possible D gene is TRBD1 (5 bases). CDR1 is MGHDK, CDR2 SYGVNS, per germline. The CDR3 consists of 12 residues. Trimming took 6 bases from V and 6 from J, leaving 11 bases between them. The CDR3 protein is CASRGTLAEAFF. The CDR3 DNA reads TGTGCCAGCAGGGGGACTTTGGCTGAAGCTTTCTTT.